The clone carrying this T cell receptor (beta chain) was picked up a small number of times. The antigen is not known. This CDR3 spans 14 amino acids. V lost 5 bases, J lost 7 bases, and 7 bases stayed unmatched. Germline lookup yields CDR1 MNHEY and CDR2 SMNVEV (reference sequence). TCRdb fed the reads into MiXCR, producing one record per CDR3 protein. This sample yields approximately 630,000 distinct CDR3 sequences, of which around 24% are seen a single time; less than 10% belongs to the top ten. These data come from a study of T cell repertoires in cytomegalovirus infection. Whole-study context: Evidence of both CMV infection and a matching HLA type came from public TCR beta signatures.

Whole-study findings and limits: The cumulative frequency of public TCR beta families identified carriers of CMV plus the relevant HLA. In two of eight donors, the top clonotype was HLA-C-restricted CMV-specific.

The material sequenced was CD8+ T cells from PBMCs. The clonotype comes from a human donor in good health (CMV status not recorded). Some clones in this sample may be carry-over from other donors' samples. The chain links TRBV27 to TRBJ2-2; 7 positions agree with TRBD1. In nucleotides, the CDR3 is TGTGCCAGCAGTACAGGGGAGTCGGGCGGGGAGCTGTTTTTT. As protein: CASSTGESGGELFF.